This is a list of T cell receptor beta chains from one sample in a study of regulatory T cells in long-lasting Graves disease. TCRdb called the multiplex PCR reads again in MiXCR, with one record for every CDR3 protein. Here the sample spans roughly 400,000 distinct CDR3 sequences, approximately 22% being singletons. The sequenced sample was peripheral blood mononuclear cells (PBMCs), obtained when the disease was refractory, from a patient treated with antithyroid drugs. These receptors all stem from a female donor with Graves disease. Each CDR3 is given with its conserved first and last residue. Size tells how often a clone was seen (once, few, many) or the class of an expanded clone, and some rows leave it out.

size: many; length: 13; V: TRBV29-1; CDR3: CSVLPGTNYGYTF
size: few; length: 11; V: TRBV12-3/TRBV12-4; CDR3: CASSFRYEQFF
size: NA; length: 15; V: TRBV28; CDR3: CASSSGLAAPNEQFF
size: few; length: 19; V: TRBV10-3; CDR3: CAISDTRHGSIAGNSPLHF
size: many; length: 16; V: TRBV19; CDR3: CASSPISGLVRETQYF
size: few; length: 16; V: TRBV7-9; CDR3: CASSLAPRGLGETQYF
size: few; length: 18; V: TRBV19; CDR3: CASTHLPTSGPNTGELFF
size: few; length: 15; V: TRBV30; CDR3: CAWSRPATNTGELFF
size: few; length: 15; V: TRBV19; CDR3: CASSMSQAGGSEAFF
size: few; length: 15; V: TRBV19; CDR3: CASSTPVSGANVLTF
size: NA; length: 17; V: TRBV3-1; CDR3: CASSHLIGTPSNYGYTF
size: few; length: 14; V: TRBV6-1; CDR3: CASSTAGIDTEAFF
size: NA; length: 16; V: TRBV7-9; CDR3: CASRTVGQGAKDEQFF
size: NA; length: 15; V: TRBV19; CDR3: CASSADRGLKETQYF
size: NA; length: 15; V: TRBV19; CDR3: CASTPGRSTNEKLFF
size: many; length: 13; V: TRBV20-1; CDR3: CSARTGVYQPQHF
size: few; length: 15; V: TRBV20-1; CDR3: CSARVPRPNNSPLHF
size: few; length: 15; V: TRBV7-9; CDR3: CASSFSGENTGELFF
size: NA; length: 12; V: TRBV29-1; CDR3: CSVDPSYNEQFF
size: NA; length: 15; V: TRBV24-1; CDR3: CATSEGTGSNQPQHF
size: many; length: 16; V: TRBV28; CDR3: CASSWTSGRLYRELFF
size: few; length: 15; V: TRBV3-1; CDR3: CASSQDRGGGETQYF
size: few; length: 21; V: TRBV15; CDR3: CATSRDLRMTSVNSGANVLTF
size: NA; length: 16; V: TRBV3-1; CDR3: CASRDDAGPQNPPLHF
size: many; length: 17; V: TRBV28; CDR3: CASSSPNNPLAYTEAFF
size: NA; length: 16; V: TRBV5-4; CDR3: CASSWGGRLGSDTQYF
size: NA; length: 13; V: TRBV15; CDR3: CATSRDAVQPQHF
size: few; length: 14; V: TRBV5-6; CDR3: CASSLKLAIYEQYF
size: many; length: 13; V: TRBV29-1; CDR3: CSVNVRRNEKLFF
size: few; length: 14; V: TRBV20-1; CDR3: CSASWTSGSREQYF
size: many; length: 21; V: TRBV6-5; CDR3: CASSYNTRGTSGRIVTGELFF
size: NA; length: 16; V: TRBV9; CDR3: CASSSGGTPGNTEAFF
size: many; length: 15; V: TRBV12-5; CDR3: CASGPSFSGSFEQYF
size: NA; length: 14; V: TRBV19; CDR3: CATRNPRLAGEQYF
size: many; length: 13; V: TRBV12-3/TRBV12-4; CDR3: CASVDGPNTEAFF
size: few; length: 15; V: TRBV28; CDR3: CASSQGGTGTYEQYF
size: few; length: 8; V: TRBV7-9; CDR3: CASSPLTF
size: few; length: 15; V: TRBV14; CDR3: CASSQGAGLYNEQFF
size: NA; length: 16; V: TRBV6-1; CDR3: CASSELERLSSYEQYF
size: NA; length: 14; V: TRBV2; CDR3: CASSVDRGYNEQFF
size: many; length: 15; V: TRBV7-8; CDR3: CASSFGTGNQETQYF
size: NA; length: 16; V: TRBV28; CDR3: CASSLPRTGGGEKLFF
size: few; length: 17; V: TRBV28; CDR3: CASSSYRDRVSQNTIYF
size: many; length: 13; V: TRBV30; CDR3: CAWSVDRDTEAFF
size: many; length: 14; V: TRBV28; CDR3: CASSLRQGAHGYTF
size: many; length: 16; V: TRBV7-6; CDR3: CASSFPGLADVETQYF
size: many; length: 12; V: TRBV2; CDR3: CASSDLRDIQYF
size: many; length: 16; V: TRBV11-1; CDR3: CASSLGRYLGDTEAFF
size: few; length: 14; V: TRBV27; CDR3: CASRQAGGLYEQYF
size: many; length: 15; V: TRBV15; CDR3: CATSRATGRPNGYTF
size: many; length: 16; V: TRBV11-2; CDR3: CASSSELAENTGELFF